This entry lists 13 T cell receptor beta chains sequenced from one sample in a study of immune evolution from preneoplasia to lung adenocarcinoma. Method: immunoSEQ multiplex PCR; TCRdb's copy keeps in-frame clones and lacks some. The table has roughly 28,000 clones, roughly 70% seen once. Source material: FFPE invasive lung adenocarcinoma tissue. Receptor source: a person in their sixties or seventies with invasive lung adenocarcinoma. Some clones in this sample may be carry-over from other donors' samples.

The chain recombines TRBV6-5 with TRBJ1-2, with 10 nucleotides matching TRBD1. V was pared by 7 bases and J by 7 bases, with 9 bases of the junction left unmatched. This CDR3 is built from 14 residues. The germline V gene encodes CDR1 MNHEY and CDR2 SVGAGI. CDR3 coding DNA: TGTGCCAGCACCCCGGGACAGGGGAAATTTGGCTACACCTTC. Protein sequence: CASTPGQGKFGYTF.

A few counts support this clone. The chain is built from TRBV4-2 and TRBJ1-1, with D possibly TRBD1 on 5 matching bases. The CDR3 is 15 amino acids. Trimming cost V 3 bases and J 6 bases, with 17 bases left between them. Germline CDR1 and CDR2: LGHNA and YNFKEQ. CDR3 sequence reads: CASSQGDPSGSEAFF. CDR3 in DNA: TGTGCCAGCAGCCAGGGCGATCCCTCAGGGTCTGAAGCTTTCTTT.

The gene calls are TRBV11-1 and TRBJ2-2; unclear D gene. The CDR3 length is 13 residues. Germline V gene lookup returns CDR1 SGHAT and CDR2 FQDESV (reference sequence). Trimming took off 11 bases at V and 4 bases at J, with 14 bases between the two ends. The CDR3, as DNA: TGTGCCGGCCGCCGCCAGGTCACCGGGGAGCTGTTTTTT. This codes for CAGRRQVTGELFF.

This clone counts as medium-sized. The chain joins TRBV7-8 to TRBJ1-1; D remains unclear. The ends were cut back, 1 base at V and 2 bases at J, with 5 bases in the middle. CDR3 length equals 13 residues. Germline V lookup: CDR1 SGHVS, CDR2 FQNEAQ. CDR3 nucleotides: TGTGCCAGCAGCTTAGAGCCAAACACTGAAGCTTTCTTT. Its protein is CASSLEPNTEAFF. Filled out from reference TRBV7-8 and TRBJ1-1, the complete variable domain reads GAGVSQSPRYKVAKRGQDVALRCDPISGHVSLFWYQQALGQGPEFLTYFQNEAQLDKSGLPSDRFFAERPEGSVSTLKIQRTQQEDSAVYLCASSLEPNTEAFFGQGTRLTVV.

The chain couples TRBV5-1 to TRBJ2-3, with 9 bases fitting TRBD1. J gave up 6 bases and V 3 bases, and 5 bases lay outside the gene matches. Germline CDR1 is SGHRS and CDR2 is YFSETQ. This CDR3 has 14 residues. CDR3 DNA: TGCGCCAGCAGCTCGGGACAGGGCTTGGATACGCAGTATTTT. Its translation is CASSSGQGLDTQYF. The full variable domain, completed using reference TRBV5-1 and TRBJ2-3, is KAGVTQTPRYLIKTRGQQVTLSCSPISGHRSVSWYQQTPGQGLQFLFEYFSETQRNKGNFPGRFSGRQFSNSRSEMNVSTLELGDSALYLCASSSGQGLDTQYFGPGTRLTVL.

The chain combines TRBV25-1 with TRBJ2-5, with D unclear. V was shortened by 1 base and J by 5 bases, with 11 bases between the two germline ends. Germline V gene data show CDR1 as MGHDK and CDR2 as SYGVNS. The CDR3 has 14 residues. The CDR3 region is CASSEFAMPETQYF. Here the CDR3 DNA reads TGTGCCAGCAGTGAATTCGCGATGCCCGAGACCCAGTACTTC.

The J gene is TRBJ1-1, the V gene TRBV7-2, with 9 nucleotides matching TRBD1. Germline CDR1 SGHTA, CDR2 FQGNSA. Losses at the gene ends were 5 bases for V and 4 bases for J; bases not matched to a gene: 14. The CDR3 contains 17 residues. In nucleotides, the CDR3 is TGTGCCAGCAGCCTCCATTTGGGACAGGGTATCCCCACTGAAGCTTTCTTT. Amino acid sequence: CASSLHLGQGIPTEAFF.

The CDR3 loop is CASSLGYGTANTEAFF. In nucleotides, the CDR3 is TGCGCCAGCAGCTTGGGCTACGGGACAGCAAACACTGAAGCTTTCTTT. The V and J genes are TRBV5-1 and TRBJ1-1; TRBD1 aligns across 7 bases. Germline assignment: CDR1 SGHRS and CDR2 YFSETQ. The V and J ends lost 0 bases and 2 bases, in that order; junction bases with no gene match: 7. The CDR3 is 16 residues long. The full variable domain, completed using reference TRBV5-1 and TRBJ1-1, is KAGVTQTPRYLIKTRGQQVTLSCSPISGHRSVSWYQQTPGQGLQFLFEYFSETQRNKGNFPGRFSGRQFSNSRSEMNVSTLELGDSALYLCASSLGYGTANTEAFFGQGTRLTVV.

The chain uses TRBV30 and TRBJ2-5; unclear D gene. In germline, CDR1 is GTSNPN, CDR2 SVGIG (reference sequence). The CDR3 spans 13 residues. The ends were cut back, 2 bases at V and 4 bases at J, with 11 bases in the middle. The CDR3 sequence: CAWSRARRETQYF. In nucleotides, the CDR3 is TGTGCCTGGAGTAGGGCGCGGAGAGAGACCCAGTACTTC.

As concerns this clone: One junction end does not reproduce the germline sequence, and a read error may be involved. The CDR3 protein is CASGLVVGRGDTIYF. DNA for the CDR3: TGTGCTAGTGGTTTGGTAGTCGGACGTGGAGACACCATATATTTT. The rearrangement joins TRBV12-5 to TRBJ1-3; D is uncertain. CDR3 length: 15 amino acids. The germline CDR1 and CDR2 sequences are LGHNT and FRNRAP. Variable domain in full (rest from reference TRBV12-5 and TRBJ1-3): DARVTQTPRHKVTEMGQEVTMRCQPILGHNTVFWYRQTMMQGLELLAYFRNRAPLDDSGMPKDRFSAEMPDATLATLKIQPSEPRDSAVYFCASGLVVGRGDTIYFGEGSWLTVV.

The gene calls are TRBV11-2 and TRBJ1-4; 7 bases fit TRBD1. This CDR3 region has 15 residues. From germline, CDR1 is SGHAT and CDR2 FQNNGV. The V segment lost 5 bases and the J segment 4 bases; nucleotides outside the gene matches: 7. The CDR3 spells CASSHGDRDNEKLFF. The CDR3 nucleotides are TGTGCCAGCAGCCACGGAGACAGGGATAATGAAAAACTGTTTTTT.

The chain couples TRBV6-1 to TRBJ2-1; D is perhaps TRBD1 or TRBD2 (7 bases each). This CDR3 region has 12 residues. Germline values: CDR1 MNHNS, CDR2 SASEGT. Trimming stripped 9 bases from V and 4 bases from J, with 10 bases between. The CDR3 is CASQGGYNEQFF. CDR3 DNA: TGTGCCAGTCAGGGGGGGTACAATGAGCAGTTCTTC.

The J gene is TRBJ1-5, the V gene TRBV2; TRBD1 is a possible D gene (6 bases). In germline, CDR1 is SNHLY, CDR2 FYNNEI. Trimming took 7 bases from V and 4 from J, leaving 17 bases between them. The CDR3 contains 15 residues. The CDR3 here is CASKQEGQGNQPQHF. Written as DNA, the CDR3 is TGTGCCAGCAAGCAGGAAGGGCAGGGGAATCAGCCCCAGCATTTT.